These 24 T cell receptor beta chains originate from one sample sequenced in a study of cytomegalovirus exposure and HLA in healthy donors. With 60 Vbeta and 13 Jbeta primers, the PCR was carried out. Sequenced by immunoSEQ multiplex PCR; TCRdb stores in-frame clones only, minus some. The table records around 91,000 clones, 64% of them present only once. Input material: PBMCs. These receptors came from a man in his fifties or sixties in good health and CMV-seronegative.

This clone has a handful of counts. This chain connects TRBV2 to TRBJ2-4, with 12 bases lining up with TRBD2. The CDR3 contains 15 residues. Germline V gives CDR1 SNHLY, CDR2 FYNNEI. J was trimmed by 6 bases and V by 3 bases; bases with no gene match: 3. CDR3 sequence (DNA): TGTGCCAGCAGTGAGATGACTAGCGGGAGAAACATTCAGTACTTC. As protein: CASSEMTSGRNIQYF.

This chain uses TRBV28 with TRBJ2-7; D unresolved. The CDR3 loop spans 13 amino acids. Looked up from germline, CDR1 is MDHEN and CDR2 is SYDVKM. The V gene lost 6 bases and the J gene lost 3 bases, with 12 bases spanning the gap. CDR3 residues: CASSPGRIYEQYF. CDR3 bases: TGTGCCAGCAGCCCTGGCAGGATCTACGAGCAGTACTTC. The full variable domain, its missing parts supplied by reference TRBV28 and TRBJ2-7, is DVKVTQSSRYLVKRTGEKVFLECVQDMDHENMFWYRQDPGLGLRLIYFSYDVKMKEKGDIPEGYSVSREKKERFSLILESASTNQTSMYLCASSPGRIYEQYFGPGTRLTVT.

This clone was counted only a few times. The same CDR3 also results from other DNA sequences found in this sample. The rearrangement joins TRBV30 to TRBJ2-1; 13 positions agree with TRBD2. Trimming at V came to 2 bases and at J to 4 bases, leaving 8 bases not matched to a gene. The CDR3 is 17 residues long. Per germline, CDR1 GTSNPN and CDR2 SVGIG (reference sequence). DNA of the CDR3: TGTGCCTGGAGTCAAACCAGGACTAGCGGGGGTTACAATGAGCAGTTCTTC. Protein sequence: CAWSQTRTSGGYNEQFF.

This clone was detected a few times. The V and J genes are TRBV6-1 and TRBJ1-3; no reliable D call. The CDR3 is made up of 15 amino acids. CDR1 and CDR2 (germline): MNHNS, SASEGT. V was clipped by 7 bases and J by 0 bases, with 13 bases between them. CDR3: CASTLQRFSGNTIYF. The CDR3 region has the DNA TGTGCCAGCACTTTACAGAGATTCTCTGGAAACACCATATATTTT.

CDR3 protein: CASSYSMEGPGETQYF. For the CDR3, the DNA is TGTGCCAGCAGTTACTCGATGGAGGGACCAGGGGAGACCCAGTACTTC. This chain links TRBV6-5 with TRBJ2-5; the D gene is possibly TRBD2 (6 bases). The CDR3 runs 16 residues. V lost 0 bases and J lost 5, with 16 bases in between. CDR1 is MNHEY and CDR2 is SVGAGI in the germline V gene.

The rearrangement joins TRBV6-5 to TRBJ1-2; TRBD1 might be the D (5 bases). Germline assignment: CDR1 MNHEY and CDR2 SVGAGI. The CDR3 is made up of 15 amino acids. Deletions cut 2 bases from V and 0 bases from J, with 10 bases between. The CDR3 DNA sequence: TGTGCCAGCAGTTACAATGGACAAACTAACTATGGCTACACCTTC. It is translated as CASSYNGQTNYGYTF.

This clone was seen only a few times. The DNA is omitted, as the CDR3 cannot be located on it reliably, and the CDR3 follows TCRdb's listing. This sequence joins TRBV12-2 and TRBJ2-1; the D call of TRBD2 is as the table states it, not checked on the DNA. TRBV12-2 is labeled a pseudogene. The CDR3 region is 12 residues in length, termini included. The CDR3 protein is CASRLYGCEQFF.

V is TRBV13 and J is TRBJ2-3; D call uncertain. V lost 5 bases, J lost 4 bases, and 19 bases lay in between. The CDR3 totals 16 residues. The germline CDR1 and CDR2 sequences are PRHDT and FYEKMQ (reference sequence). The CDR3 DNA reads TGTGCCAGCAGCAGGCTCCCTAGAGAGTTCGCAGATACGCAGTATTTT. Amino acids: CASSRLPREFADTQYF.

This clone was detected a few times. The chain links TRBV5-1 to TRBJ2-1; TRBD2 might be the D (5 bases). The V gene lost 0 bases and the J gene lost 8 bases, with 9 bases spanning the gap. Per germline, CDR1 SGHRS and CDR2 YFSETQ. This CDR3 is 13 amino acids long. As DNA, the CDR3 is TGCGCCAGCAGCTTGGCACGGGGTTATGAGCAGTTCTTC. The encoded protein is CASSLARGYEQFF.

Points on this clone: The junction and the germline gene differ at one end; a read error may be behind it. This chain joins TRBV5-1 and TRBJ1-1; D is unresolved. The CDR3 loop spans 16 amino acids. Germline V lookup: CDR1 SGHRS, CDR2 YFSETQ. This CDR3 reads CVSSLRPRETEAEAFF. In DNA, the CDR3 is TGCGTCAGCAGCTTGAGGCCCCGGGAGACCGAGGCTGAAGCTTTCTTT.

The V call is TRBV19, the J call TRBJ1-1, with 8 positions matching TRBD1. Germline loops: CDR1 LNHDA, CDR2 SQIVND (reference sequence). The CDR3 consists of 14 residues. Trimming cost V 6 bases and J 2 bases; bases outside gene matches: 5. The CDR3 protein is CASSRQGANTEAFF. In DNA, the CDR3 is TGTGCCAGTAGCCGCCAGGGGGCAAACACTGAAGCTTTCTTT. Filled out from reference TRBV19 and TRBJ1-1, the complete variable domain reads DGGITQSPKYLFRKEGQNVTLSCEQNLNHDAMYWYRQDPGQGLRLIYYSQIVNDFQKGDIAEGYSVSREKKESFPLTVTSAQKNPTAFYLCASSRQGANTEAFFGQGTRLTVV.

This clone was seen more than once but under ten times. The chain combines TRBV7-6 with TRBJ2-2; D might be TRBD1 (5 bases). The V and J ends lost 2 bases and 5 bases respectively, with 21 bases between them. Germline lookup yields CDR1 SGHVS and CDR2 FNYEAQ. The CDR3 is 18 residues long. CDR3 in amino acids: CASSLTRSRQGQTGELFF. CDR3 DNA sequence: TGTGCCAGCAGCTTAACTCGGTCCAGGCAGGGCCAAACCGGGGAGCTGTTTTTT. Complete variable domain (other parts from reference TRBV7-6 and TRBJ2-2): GAGVSQSPRYKVTKRGQDVALRCDPISGHVSLYWYRQALGQGPEFLTYFNYEAQQDKSGLPNDRFSAERPEGSISTLTIQRTEQRDSAMYRCASSLTRSRQGQTGELFFGEGSRLTVL.

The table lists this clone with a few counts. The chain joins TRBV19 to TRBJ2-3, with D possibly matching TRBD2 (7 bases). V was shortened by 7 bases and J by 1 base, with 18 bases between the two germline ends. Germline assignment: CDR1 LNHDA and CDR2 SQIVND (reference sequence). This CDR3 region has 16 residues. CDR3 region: CASNPAGALGTDTQYF. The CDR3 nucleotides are TGTGCCAGTAACCCGGCGGGGGCCCTGGGCACAGATACGCAGTATTTT.

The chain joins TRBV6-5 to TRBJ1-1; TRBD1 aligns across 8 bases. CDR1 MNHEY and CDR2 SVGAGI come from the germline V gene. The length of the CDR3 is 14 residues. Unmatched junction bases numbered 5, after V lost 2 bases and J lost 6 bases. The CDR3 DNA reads TGTGCCAGCAGTTACCCGGGACAGGTCCCTGAAGCTTTCTTT. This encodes CASSYPGQVPEAFF.

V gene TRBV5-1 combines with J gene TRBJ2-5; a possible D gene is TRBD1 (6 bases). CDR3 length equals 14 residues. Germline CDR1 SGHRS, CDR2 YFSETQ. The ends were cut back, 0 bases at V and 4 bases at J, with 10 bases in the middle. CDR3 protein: CASSLEVRGETQYF. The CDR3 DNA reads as TGCGCCAGCAGCTTGGAGGTCAGGGGAGAGACCCAGTACTTC.

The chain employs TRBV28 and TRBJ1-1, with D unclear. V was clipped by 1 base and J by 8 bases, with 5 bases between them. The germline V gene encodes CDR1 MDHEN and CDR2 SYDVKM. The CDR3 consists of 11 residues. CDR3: CASSLYQEAFF. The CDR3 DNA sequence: TGTGCCAGCAGTTTATATCAAGAAGCTTTCTTT.

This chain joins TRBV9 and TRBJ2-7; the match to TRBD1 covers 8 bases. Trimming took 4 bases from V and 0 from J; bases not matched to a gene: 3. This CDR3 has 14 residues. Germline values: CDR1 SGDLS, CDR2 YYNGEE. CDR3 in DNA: TGTGCCAGCAGCACAGGGACAGGCTCCTACGAGCAGTACTTC. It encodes CASSTGTGSYEQYF. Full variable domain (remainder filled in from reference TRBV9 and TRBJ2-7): DSGVTQTPKHLITATGQRVTLRCSPRSGDLSVYWYQQSLDQGLQFLIQYYNGEERAKGNILERFSAQQFPDLHSELNLSSLELGDSALYFCASSTGTGSYEQYFGPGTRLTVT.

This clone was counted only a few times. The CDR3 nucleotides are TGTGCCAGCAGTGAGCGGGGCTCTGGGGCCAACGTCCTGACTTTC. This codes for CASSERGSGANVLTF. The chain employs TRBV6-4 and TRBJ2-6, with D perhaps matching TRBD2 (6 bases). The CDR3 consists of 15 residues. With 3 bases removed from V and 0 bases from J, the gap between germline ends came to 6 bases. Germline loops: CDR1 MRHNA, CDR2 SNTAGT.

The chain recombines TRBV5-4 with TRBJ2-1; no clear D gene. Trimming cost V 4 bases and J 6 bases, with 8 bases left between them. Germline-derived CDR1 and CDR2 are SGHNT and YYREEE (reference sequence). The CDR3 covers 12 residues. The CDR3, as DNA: TGTGCCAGCAGCCCCTGGGCCAATGAGCAGTTCTTC. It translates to CASSPWANEQFF.

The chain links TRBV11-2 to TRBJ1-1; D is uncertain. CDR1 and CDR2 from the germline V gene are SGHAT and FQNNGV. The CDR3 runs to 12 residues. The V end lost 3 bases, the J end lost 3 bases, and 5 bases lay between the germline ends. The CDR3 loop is CASSFLYTEAFF. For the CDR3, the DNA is TGTGCCAGCAGCTTCTTGTACACTGAAGCTTTCTTT.

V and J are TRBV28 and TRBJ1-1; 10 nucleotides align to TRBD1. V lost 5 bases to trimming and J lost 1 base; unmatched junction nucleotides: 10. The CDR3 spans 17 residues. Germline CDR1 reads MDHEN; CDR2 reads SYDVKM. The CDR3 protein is CASSITGTGDRNTEAFF. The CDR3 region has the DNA TGTGCCAGCAGTATCACCGGGACAGGGGACAGGAACACTGAAGCTTTCTTT. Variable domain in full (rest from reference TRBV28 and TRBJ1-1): DVKVTQSSRYLVKRTGEKVFLECVQDMDHENMFWYRQDPGLGLRLIYFSYDVKMKEKGDIPEGYSVSREKKERFSLILESASTNQTSMYLCASSITGTGDRNTEAFFGQGTRLTVV.

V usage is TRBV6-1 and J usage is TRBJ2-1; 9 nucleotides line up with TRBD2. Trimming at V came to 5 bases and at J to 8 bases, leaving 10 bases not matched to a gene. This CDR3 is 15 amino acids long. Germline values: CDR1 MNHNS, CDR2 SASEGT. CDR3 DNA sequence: TGTGCCAGCAGTCGGGCGGGGGGGCCGGTCGATGAGCAGTTCTTC. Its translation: CASSRAGGPVDEQFF.

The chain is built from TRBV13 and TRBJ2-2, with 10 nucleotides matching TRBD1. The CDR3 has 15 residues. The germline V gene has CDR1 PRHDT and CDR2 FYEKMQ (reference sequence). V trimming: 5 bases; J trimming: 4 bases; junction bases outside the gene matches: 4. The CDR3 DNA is TGTGCCAGCAGCCACGGACAGGGGGTCACCGGGGAGCTGTTTTTT. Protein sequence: CASSHGQGVTGELFF.

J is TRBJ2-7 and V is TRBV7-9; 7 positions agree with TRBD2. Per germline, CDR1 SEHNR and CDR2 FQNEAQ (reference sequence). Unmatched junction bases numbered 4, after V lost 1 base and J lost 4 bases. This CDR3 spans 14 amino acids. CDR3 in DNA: TGTGCCAGCAGCTTAGGCGGGAGTGGGTACGAGCAGTACTTC. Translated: CASSLGGSGYEQYF.